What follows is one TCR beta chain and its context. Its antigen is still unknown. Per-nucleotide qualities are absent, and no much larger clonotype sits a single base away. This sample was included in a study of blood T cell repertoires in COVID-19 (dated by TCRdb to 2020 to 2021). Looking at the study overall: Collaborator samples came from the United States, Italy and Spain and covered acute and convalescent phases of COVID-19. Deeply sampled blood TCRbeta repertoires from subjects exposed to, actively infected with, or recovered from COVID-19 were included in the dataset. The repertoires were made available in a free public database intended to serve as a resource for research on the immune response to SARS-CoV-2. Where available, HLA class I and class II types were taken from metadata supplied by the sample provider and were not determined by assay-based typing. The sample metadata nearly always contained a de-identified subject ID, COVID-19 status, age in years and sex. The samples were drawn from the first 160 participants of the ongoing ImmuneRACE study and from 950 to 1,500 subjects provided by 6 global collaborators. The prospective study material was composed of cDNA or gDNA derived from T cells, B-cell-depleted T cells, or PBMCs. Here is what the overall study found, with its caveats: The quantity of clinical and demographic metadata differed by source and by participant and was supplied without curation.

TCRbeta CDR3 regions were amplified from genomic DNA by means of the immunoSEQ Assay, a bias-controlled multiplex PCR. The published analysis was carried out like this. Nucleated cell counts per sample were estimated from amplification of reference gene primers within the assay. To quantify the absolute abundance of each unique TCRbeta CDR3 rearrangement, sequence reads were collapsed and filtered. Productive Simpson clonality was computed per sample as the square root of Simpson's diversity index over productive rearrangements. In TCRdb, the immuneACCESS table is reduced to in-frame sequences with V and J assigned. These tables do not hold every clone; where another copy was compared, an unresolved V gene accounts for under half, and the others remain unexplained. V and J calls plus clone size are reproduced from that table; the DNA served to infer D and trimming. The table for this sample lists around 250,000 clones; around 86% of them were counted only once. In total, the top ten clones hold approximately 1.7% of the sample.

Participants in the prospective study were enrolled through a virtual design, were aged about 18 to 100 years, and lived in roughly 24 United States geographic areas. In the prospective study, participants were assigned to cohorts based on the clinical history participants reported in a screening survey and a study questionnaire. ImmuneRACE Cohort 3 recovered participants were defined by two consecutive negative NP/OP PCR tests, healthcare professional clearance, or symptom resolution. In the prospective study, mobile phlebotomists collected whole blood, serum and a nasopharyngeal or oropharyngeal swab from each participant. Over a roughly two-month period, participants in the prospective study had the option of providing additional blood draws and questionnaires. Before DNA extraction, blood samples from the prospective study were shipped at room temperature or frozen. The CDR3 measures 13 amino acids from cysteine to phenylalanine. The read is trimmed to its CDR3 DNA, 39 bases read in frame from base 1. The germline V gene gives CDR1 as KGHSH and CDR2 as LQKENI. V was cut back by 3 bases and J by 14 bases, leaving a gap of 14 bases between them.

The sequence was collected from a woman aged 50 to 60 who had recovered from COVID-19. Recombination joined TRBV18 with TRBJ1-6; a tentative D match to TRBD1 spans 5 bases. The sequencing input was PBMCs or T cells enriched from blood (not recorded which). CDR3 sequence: CASSPVRDSALHF. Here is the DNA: TGTGCCAGCTCACCGGTCAGGGATTCGGCCCTCCACTTT.